This entry lists 11 T cell receptor beta chains sequenced from one sample in a study of Ad26.COV2.S vaccination and SARS-CoV-2 variants. Treatment of the sample: roughly 18 received Ad26.COV2.S at low or high dose, single or two shots; roughly five received placebo; per-sample allocation not given. Samples were taken on day 63 after the first vaccine or placebo injection. The repertoire was sequenced with immunoSEQ multiplex PCR; TCRdb's copy has only in-frame clones and lacks some. The sample shows hundreds of thousands of clones, about 85% of them seen only once. This material consisted of peripheral blood, taken in a trial of Ad26.COV2.S vaccine versus placebo. Receptors were obtained from a person between 18 and 59 years old who received the Ad26.COV2.S COVID-19 vaccine or a placebo.

The chain is built from TRBV7-8 and TRBJ1-1; a possible D gene is TRBD1 (5 bases). With 0 bases removed from V and 0 bases from J, the gap between germline ends came to 11 bases. CDR1 is SGHVS and CDR2 is FQNEAQ in the germline V gene. This CDR3 has 16 residues. The CDR3 loop reads CASSLAWGTMNTEAFF. Here the CDR3 DNA reads TGTGCCAGCAGCTTAGCGTGGGGCACCATGAACACTGAAGCTTTCTTT.

This clone was counted at least ten times. CDR3 DNA sequence: TGTGCCAGCAGCTTCGGAGGGGTATACGAGCAGTACTTC. It is translated as CASSFGGVYEQYF. V usage is TRBV7-9 and J usage is TRBJ2-7, with D possibly being TRBD2 (6 bases). This CDR3 is built from 13 residues. V was cut by 3 bases and J by 4 bases, with 10 bases left in between. Germline loops: CDR1 SEHNR, CDR2 FQNEAQ (reference sequence).

This chain joins TRBV9 and TRBJ2-1; D gene unclear. Germline V gene data show CDR1 as SGDLS and CDR2 as YYNGEE. There are 13 residues in the CDR3. V lost 0 bases and J 9 bases, leaving 10 bases between the germline ends. In DNA form, the CDR3 reads TGTGCCAGCAGCGTAGAGTGGTCTGCTGAGCAGTTCTTC. It codes for CASSVEWSAEQFF. Complete variable domain (other parts from reference TRBV9 and TRBJ2-1): DSGVTQTPKHLITATGQRVTLRCSPRSGDLSVYWYQQSLDQGLQFLIQYYNGEERAKGNILERFSAQQFPDLHSELNLSSLELGDSALYFCASSVEWSAEQFFGPGTRLTVL.

This clone came up a few times. V gene TRBV29-1 combines with J gene TRBJ2-3; D possibly corresponds to TRBD2 (6 bases). Germline values: CDR1 SQVTM, CDR2 ANQGSEA. The CDR3 covers 11 residues. Trimming left V 6 bases short and J 6 bases short, with 10 bases between. The CDR3 loop reads CSVRRGDTQYF. CDR3 in DNA: TGCAGCGTCCGTCGGGGGGATACGCAGTATTTT.

This clone occurred once. This chain connects TRBV27 to TRBJ1-5, with D possibly being TRBD1 (5 bases). CDR3 length equals 16 residues. V was cut by 0 bases and J by 0 bases, with 9 bases left in between. CDR1 and CDR2 from the germline V gene are MNHEY and SMNVEV (reference sequence). The CDR3 DNA follows: TGTGCCAGCAGTTTATCGCCGACAGATAGCAATCAGCCCCAGCATTTT. This translates into CASSLSPTDSNQPQHF.

V and J are TRBV12-5 and TRBJ1-5; D is undetermined. The CDR3 spans 15 residues. V was pared by 2 bases and J by 11 bases, with 19 bases between. CDR1 is LGHNT and CDR2 is FRNRAP in the germline V gene. The CDR3 loop is CASGLNNLPQESQHF. CDR3 sequence (DNA): TGTGCTAGTGGTTTGAATAACCTACCTCAAGAGTCCCAGCATTTT.

The chain uses TRBV27 and TRBJ1-2, with D possibly TRBD1 on 5 matching bases. The CDR3 sequence is 15 residues long. Trimming shortened V by 0 bases and J by 3 bases, and 11 bases separated the two germline ends. Germline CDR1 is MNHEY and CDR2 is SMNVEV (reference sequence). CDR3 coding DNA: TGTGCCAGCAGTTTATCGGGGGGGAGTTACTATGGCTACACCTTC. Translation: CASSLSGGSYYGYTF.

Comment on this clone: Other nucleotide sequences in the sample specify the same CDR3. The V gene is TRBV10-1, the J gene TRBJ2-7; D call uncertain. CDR3 size: 12 residues. V was trimmed by 3 bases and J by 3 bases, leaving 6 bases between them. CDR1 is WNHNN, CDR2 SYGVQD, per germline (reference sequence). The CDR3 reads CASSEPGYEQYF. The DNA for the CDR3 is TGCGCCAGCAGTGAACCCGGCTACGAGCAGTACTTC.

The chain combines TRBV24-1 with TRBJ2-2; possibly TRBD1 or TRBD2 for D (6 bases each). CDR3 length: 17 residues. Between the trimmed V and J ends, which lost 4 bases and 0 bases, there was a span of 14 bases. Germline-derived CDR1 and CDR2 are KGHDR and SFDVKD. CDR3 region: CATSDTQGGTNTGELFF. In DNA, the CDR3 is TGTGCCACCAGTGACACACAAGGGGGGACGAACACCGGGGAGCTGTTTTTT.

This chain links TRBV6-6 with TRBJ1-3; no reliable D call. CDR3 size: 14 residues. From germline, CDR1 is MNHNY and CDR2 SVGAGI (reference sequence). Trimming removed 2 bases from V and 8 bases from J, with 13 bases in between. The CDR3 here is CASSYEGLTDTIYF. CDR3 bases: TGTGCCAGCAGTTACGAAGGCCTTACCGACACCATATATTTT.

This clone has more than one count but fewer than ten. CDR3 sequence reads: CASSPPGLGSYEQYF. CDR3 in DNA: TGTGCCAGCTCACCACCGGGACTAGGAAGCTACGAGCAGTACTTC. This sequence joins TRBV18 and TRBJ2-7; 8 bases line up with TRBD2. Germline assignment: CDR1 KGHSH and CDR2 LQKENI. The CDR3 covers 15 residues. With 0 bases clipped from V and 3 bases from J, the junction kept 4 bases outside the gene matches.